Presented here are 15 T cell receptor beta chains from one specimen sequenced in a study of a mutant IDH1 vaccine in newly diagnosed glioma. The assay was immunoSEQ multiplex PCR, and TCRdb's table has in-frame clones only and misses some. The sample includes approximately 54,000 clones, approximately 78% seen only once; the top ten take around 21%. Sample time point: baseline, week 1 (first vaccination visit). Treatment denoted: pre-vaccination baseline after standard-of-care therapy. The starting material was PBMCs, obtained from a glioma patient treated with radiotherapy, temozolomide or both. Receptors were obtained from a man between 18 and 35 years old with glioma.

The V gene is TRBV7-9, the J gene TRBJ1-3; 9 nucleotides agree with TRBD1. The CDR3 is 14 residues long. CDR1 SEHNR and CDR2 FQNEAQ come from the germline V gene (reference sequence). J gave up 4 bases and V 5 bases, and 3 bases lay outside the gene matches. CDR3 sequence: CASSRTGAGNTIYF. CDR3 nucleotides: TGTGCCAGCAGCCGGACAGGGGCGGGAAACACCATATATTTT.

This rearrangement joins TRBV15 to TRBJ1-5; 7 nucleotides line up with TRBD1. The V gene end was trimmed by 1 base and the J gene end by 2 bases; junction bases not matched to a gene: 14. This CDR3 has 19 residues. Looked up from germline, CDR1 is LNHNV and CDR2 is YYDKDF (reference sequence). The CDR3 DNA sequence: TGTGCCACCAGCAGAGTTCTCCGGGACAGTCTTATGCGCAATCAGCCCCAGCATTTT. Amino acids: CATSRVLRDSLMRNQPQHF.

The gene calls are TRBV30 and TRBJ2-2; 8 bases align to TRBD2. V shed 4 bases, J shed 0 bases, and the junction held 1 base outside the gene matches. Germline V gene sequence: CDR1 GTSNPN, CDR2 SVGIG (reference sequence). The length of the CDR3 is 14 residues. The CDR3 sequence: CAWMGLANTGELFF. In DNA form, the CDR3 reads TGTGCCTGGATGGGACTAGCGAACACCGGGGAGCTGTTTTTT.

The rearrangement links TRBV5-1 to TRBJ1-4; tentatively, D is TRBD1 (6 bases). The germline V and J ends were trimmed by 4 bases and 8 bases, with 18 bases remaining between them. Looked up from germline, CDR1 is SGHRS and CDR2 is YFSETQ. The length of the CDR3 is 15 residues. CDR3 protein: CASSERGYGGEKLFF. As DNA, the CDR3 is TGCGCCAGCAGCGAGAGGGGGTACGGGGGAGAAAAACTGTTTTTT.

The genes are TRBV4-1 and TRBJ2-7; D gene uncertain. Germline CDR1 and CDR2: MGHRA and YSYEKL. The CDR3 sequence is 17 residues long. The V and J ends lost 1 base and 4 bases respectively, with 20 bases between them. For the CDR3, the DNA is TGCGCCAGCAGCCAAGCAATCGGTTCTGGTCAGAAATACGAGCAGTACTTC. Translating gives CASSQAIGSGQKYEQYF.

This chain uses TRBV28 with TRBJ1-1, with D perhaps matching TRBD1 (6 bases). Germline loops: CDR1 MDHEN, CDR2 SYDVKM. Trimming cost V 6 bases and J 5 bases, with 16 bases left between them. The CDR3 is 14 residues long. In nucleotides, the CDR3 is TGTGCCAGCAGACCCGGGGGGGCTGGGACTGAAGCTTTCTTT. Its protein product is CASRPGGAGTEAFF.

In nucleotides, the CDR3 is TGTGCCATCAGAGGTTCCGGGGTGAGGACTGAAGCTTTCTTT. It specifies CAIRGSGVRTEAFF. The chain recombines TRBV10-3 with TRBJ1-1; D call uncertain. The V gene lost 6 bases and the J gene lost 5 bases, with 16 bases spanning the gap. Germline CDR1 is ENHRY and CDR2 is SYGVKD. The CDR3 sequence is 14 residues long.

V is TRBV6-4 and J is TRBJ2-2, with D hard to call. CDR3 length: 10 amino acids. Germline V gives CDR1 MRHNA, CDR2 SNTAGT. The V and J ends lost 8 bases and 5 bases respectively, with 3 bases between them. The CDR3 coding sequence is TGTGCCAGCTATACCGGGGAGCTGTTTTTT. Protein: CASYTGELFF.

This CDR3 is CASSVGGQESYEQYF. The CDR3 DNA sequence: TGTGCCAGCAGCGTAGGGGGACAGGAATCCTACGAGCAGTACTTC. This chain connects TRBV9 to TRBJ2-7; 8 bases map to TRBD1. The CDR3 totals 15 residues. Trimming at V came to 0 bases and at J to 1 base, leaving 3 bases not matched to a gene. CDR1 is SGDLS, CDR2 YYNGEE, per germline.

The V gene is TRBV5-1, the J gene TRBJ2-3; D not resolved. Trimming removed 2 bases at V and 6 bases at J, with 16 bases between. Germline values: CDR1 SGHRS, CDR2 YFSETQ. The CDR3 contains 15 residues. The CDR3 is CASSFPRAGGDTQYF. The CDR3 DNA follows: TGCGCCAGCAGCTTCCCTAGGGCCGGCGGTGATACGCAGTATTTT.

The sample holds one count of this clone. The rearrangement links TRBV5-4 to TRBJ2-2; D may be TRBD1 (5 bases). The V and J ends lost 6 bases and 3 bases respectively, with 15 bases between them. The germline V gene has CDR1 SGHNT and CDR2 YYREEE (reference sequence). The CDR3 totals 15 residues. The CDR3 DNA reads TGTGCCAGCAACATAGGGGTAAAGCACACCGGGGAGCTGTTTTTT. This gives the protein CASNIGVKHTGELFF.

The chain joins TRBV5-1 to TRBJ2-3; no definite D call. Germline CDR1 and CDR2: SGHRS and YFSETQ. V gave up 4 bases and J gave up 2 bases, with 11 bases separating them. The CDR3 has 14 residues. CDR3 nucleotides: TGCGCCAGCAGCGGGCCACAGATCACAGATACGCAGTATTTT. It translates to CASSGPQITDTQYF. The variable domain in full, with the rest retrieved from reference TRBV5-1 and TRBJ2-3, is KAGVTQTPRYLIKTRGQQVTLSCSPISGHRSVSWYQQTPGQGLQFLFEYFSETQRNKGNFPGRFSGRQFSNSRSEMNVSTLELGDSALYLCASSGPQITDTQYFGPGTRLTVL.

The V gene is TRBV27, the J gene TRBJ2-3; D assignment may be TRBD1 or TRBD2 (6 bases each). This CDR3 is built from 15 residues. The V gene lost 1 base and the J gene lost 4 bases, with 12 bases spanning the gap. The germline gives CDR1 MNHEY, CDR2 SMNVEV (reference sequence). CDR3 protein: CASSLWGARADTQYF. CDR3 sequence (DNA): TGTGCCAGCAGTTTATGGGGGGCGCGGGCAGATACGCAGTATTTT.

This sequence joins TRBV4-3 and TRBJ1-1; D gene unclear. Between the trimmed V and J ends, which lost 3 bases and 3 bases, there was a span of 8 bases. The CDR3 covers 13 residues. Germline CDR1 LGHNA, CDR2 YSLEER. CDR3 in amino acids: CASSQPGYTEAFF. DNA for the CDR3: TGCGCCAGCAGCCAGCCAGGCTACACTGAAGCTTTCTTT.

The J gene is TRBJ2-7, the V gene TRBV5-4, with D tentatively TRBD1 (5 bases). The V end was cut by 4 bases, the J end by 5 bases, with 16 bases between. There are 14 residues in the CDR3. Germline-derived CDR1 and CDR2 are SGHNT and YYREEE (reference sequence). This chain's CDR3 is CASSLMLQGNEQYF. CDR3 bases: TGTGCCAGCAGCCTCATGCTCCAGGGAAACGAGCAGTACTTC.